The clone carrying this TCR beta chain turned up a few times. Antigen specificity is unknown. Libraries were made from TCR beta cDNA, and they carried unique molecular identifiers. Each batch of about 0.9 to 10 million T cells produced hundreds of thousands of cDNA molecules. TCRdb itself ran the PCR reads through MiXCR, one entry per CDR3 protein. The data show some 890,000 distinct CDR3 sequences, approximately 53% seen once. The data belong to a study of post-analysis software for immune sequencing data. Whole-study context: Disease trajectories encompassed relapsing-remitting, secondary progressive and progressive-relapsing multiple sclerosis.

Study conclusions and caveats: Samples sharing a preparation batch grouped tightly together when assessed by F measure. For normalized Chao1 diversity, multiple sclerosis patients scored significantly lower than controls did.

The sequenced material came from blood. This clonotype originated in a girl aged 5 to 17 with multiple sclerosis.

The CDR3: CASSQDLRPNTEAFF. CDR3 sequence (DNA): TGTGCCAGCAGCCAAGATTTAAGGCCGAACACTGAAGCTTTCTTT. V gene TRBV3-1 combines with J gene TRBJ1-1; D uncertain. V lost 0 bases and J 1 base, leaving 9 bases between the germline ends. CDR3 size: 15 residues. Germline assignment: CDR1 LGHDT and CDR2 YNNKEL (reference sequence). The complete variable domain, with remaining parts taken from reference TRBV3-1 and TRBJ1-1, reads DTAVSQTPKYLVTQMGNDKSIKCEQNLGHDTMYWYKQDSKKFLKIMFSYNNKELIINETVPNRFSPKSPDKAHLNLHINSLELGDSAVYFCASSQDLRPNTEAFFGQGTRLTVV.